One and the same sample provided the 25 T cell receptor beta chains below, sequenced in a study of CD8+ T cells in alopecia areata. Treatment reported: oral pan-JAK inhibitor, 5-10 mg twice daily. Sequencing templates came from extracted RNA that was reverse transcribed into cDNA. The table came from immunoSEQ multiplex PCR; TCRdb's copy has only in-frame clones and leaves some out. The sample has 150,000 to 200,000 clones; roughly 66% are singletons. The starting material was CD4+ T cells sorted from blood, obtained at week 24, from a patient treated with tofacitinib. The receptor source for this set is a human donor with alopecia areata.

This clone occurred once. The J gene is TRBJ2-3, the V gene TRBV27; D is tentatively TRBD1 or TRBD2 (7 bases each). The CDR3 covers 15 residues. V was pared by 7 bases and J by 2 bases, with 16 bases between. From germline, CDR1 is MNHEY and CDR2 SMNVEV (reference sequence). CDR3 DNA sequence: TGTGCCAGCACCCTGACAGGGAGGGCCACAGATACGCAGTATTTT. Its protein product is CASTLTGRATDTQYF.

The chain joins TRBV13 to TRBJ1-6, with D unresolved. The V end was cut by 5 bases, the J end by 10 bases, with 12 bases between. Germline CDR1 reads PRHDT; CDR2 reads FYEKMQ (reference sequence). The CDR3 loop spans 13 amino acids. The CDR3 coding sequence is TGTGCCAGCAGCATAAACAGTGACTCACCCCTCCACTTT. Translating gives CASSINSDSPLHF.

This clone has a single count. This chain links TRBV2 with TRBJ1-6; D gene uncertain. This CDR3 spans 13 amino acids. The germline CDR1 and CDR2 sequences are SNHLY and FYNNEI. The V end was cut by 7 bases, the J end by 4 bases, with 8 bases between. The CDR3 here is CASKGNYNSPLHF. CDR3 nucleotides: TGTGCCAGCAAGGGAAATTATAATTCACCCCTCCACTTT.

This sequence joins TRBV15 and TRBJ2-5; 7 bases map to TRBD2. CDR3 length equals 15 residues. Germline CDR1 LNHNV, CDR2 YYDKDF (reference sequence). The V gene end was trimmed by 0 bases and the J gene end by 2 bases; junction bases not matched to a gene: 3. CDR3 nucleotide sequence: TGTGCCACCAGCAGAGATGTCGGGGGGCAAGAGACCCAGTACTTC. The encoded protein is CATSRDVGGQETQYF.

The chain recombines TRBV15 with TRBJ2-5; D is undetermined. V dropped 3 bases and J dropped 4 bases, with 15 bases sitting between them. Germline V gene data show CDR1 as LNHNV and CDR2 as YYDKDF (reference sequence). The CDR3 is 15 amino acids. The CDR3 here is CATSSQTGILETQYF. The CDR3 bases are TGTGCCACCAGCAGCCAGACTGGGATCTTAGAGACCCAGTACTTC.

The V gene is TRBV6-6, the J gene TRBJ1-2; 10 bases are shared with TRBD1. This CDR3 contains 13 residues. V dropped 6 bases and J dropped 7; count of bases not matched to a gene: 5. CDR1 and CDR2 from the germline V gene are MNHNY and SVGAGI (reference sequence). The DNA for the CDR3 is TGTGCCAGCAGCCCGGGACAGGGGTCTGGCTACACCTTC. Amino acid sequence: CASSPGQGSGYTF.

In its sample, this clone was seen once. The V and J genes are TRBV4-1 and TRBJ2-1, with 10 bases that match TRBD1. The CDR3 is made up of 15 amino acids. The V and J ends lost 4 bases and 6 bases, in that order; junction bases with no gene match: 6. Germline-derived CDR1 and CDR2 are MGHRA and YSYEKL. CDR3 in amino acids: CASSLRDRGLNEQFF. The CDR3 DNA follows: TGCGCCAGCAGCCTTCGGGACAGGGGTCTCAATGAGCAGTTCTTC.

The V call is TRBV30, the J call TRBJ1-6, with a weak D call TRBD1 (6 bases). CDR1 is GTSNPN, CDR2 SVGIG, per germline (reference sequence). Trimming removed 4 bases at V and 8 bases at J, with 18 bases between. The CDR3 is made up of 15 amino acids. The CDR3 protein is CAWIPAGRGDSPLHF. CDR3 bases: TGTGCCTGGATCCCCGCGGGCAGGGGAGATTCACCCCTCCACTTT.

This chain connects TRBV19 to TRBJ1-4; D is ambiguous. Trimming shortened V by 6 bases and J by 7 bases, and 9 bases separated the two germline ends. CDR3 size: 12 residues. Germline values: CDR1 LNHDA, CDR2 SQIVND (reference sequence). The CDR3 spells CASRPYGEKLFF. In DNA form, the CDR3 reads TGTGCCAGTAGGCCCTACGGTGAAAAACTGTTTTTT.

This clone was detected only a few times. V usage is TRBV6-6 and J usage is TRBJ1-1; D is undetermined. The CDR3 is made up of 12 amino acids. Per germline, CDR1 MNHNY and CDR2 SVGAGI (reference sequence). Between the trimmed V and J ends, which lost 0 bases and 3 bases, there was a span of 2 bases. DNA for the CDR3: TGTGCCAGCAGTTACTCGGACACTGAAGCTTTCTTT. Translated: CASSYSDTEAFF.

This clone was picked up a small number of times. V usage is TRBV25-1 and J usage is TRBJ1-2; 8 positions agree with TRBD1. The germline gives CDR1 MGHDK, CDR2 SYGVNS. The CDR3 extends over 14 amino acids. V lost 6 bases, J lost 4 bases, and 7 bases stayed unmatched. CDR3 in amino acids: CASREQGDGYGYTF. CDR3 bases: TGTGCCAGCAGAGAACAGGGGGACGGCTATGGCTACACCTTC.

This chain connects TRBV14 to TRBJ2-7; no firm D call. The CDR3 has 13 residues. V was pared by 4 bases and J by 2 bases, with 9 bases between. CDR1 and CDR2 (germline): SGHDN, FVKESK. Here the CDR3 reads CASSLRVPYEQYF. CDR3 sequence (DNA): TGTGCCAGCAGCCTTCGGGTACCCTACGAGCAGTACTTC.

The CDR3 nucleotides are TGCAGTGTTCGTATAAAAGAGACCCAGTACTTC. It encodes CSVRIKETQYF. This rearrangement joins TRBV20-1 to TRBJ2-5; no firm D call. V was shortened by 7 bases and J by 3 bases, with 9 bases between the two germline ends. CDR1 DFQATT and CDR2 SNEGSKA come from the germline V gene (reference sequence). There are 11 residues in the CDR3.

This chain uses TRBV29-1 with TRBJ2-5; 7 nucleotides agree with TRBD1. Looked up from germline, CDR1 is SQVTM and CDR2 is ANQGSEA. This CDR3 region has 13 residues. The V and J ends lost 7 bases and 4 bases, in that order; junction bases with no gene match: 9. In nucleotides, the CDR3 is TGCAGCGCAAGGACAGGTGCGGGAGAGACCCAGTACTTC. Translation gives CSARTGAGETQYF.

The J gene is TRBJ2-3, the V gene TRBV29-1; no definite D call. Trimming pared 3 bases from V and 6 bases from J, leaving 10 bases between. The germline CDR1 and CDR2 sequences are SQVTM and ANQGSEA. The CDR3 extends over 12 amino acids. The CDR3 DNA reads TGCAGCGTTGAGAGCGCTGGGGATACGCAGTATTTT. Encoded protein: CSVESAGDTQYF.

This chain joins TRBV19 and TRBJ2-2; perhaps TRBD2 as D (6 bases). The germline V and J ends were trimmed by 6 bases and 4 bases, with 12 bases remaining between them. Germline CDR1 and CDR2: LNHDA and SQIVND (reference sequence). The CDR3 has 14 residues. CDR3 sequence (DNA): TGTGCCAGTAGGTTATTGGGGGGCACCGGGGAGCTGTTTTTT. Translated, it gives CASRLLGGTGELFF.

This clone was observed a single time. V is TRBV6-5 and J is TRBJ1-4; D is undetermined. Germline V lookup: CDR1 MNHEY, CDR2 SVGAGI. Deletions cut 4 bases from V and 0 bases from J, with 9 bases between. The length of the CDR3 is 15 residues. The CDR3 nucleotides read TGTGCCAGCAGTTCCCTCAGCTCAACTAATGAAAAACTGTTTTTT. Its protein product is CASSSLSSTNEKLFF.

This chain links TRBV7-9 with TRBJ1-1; 8 nucleotides match TRBD1. The CDR3 runs 14 residues. Germline V gene data show CDR1 as SEHNR and CDR2 as FQNEAQ (reference sequence). After removal of 5 bases from V and 1 base from J, the junction contained 3 bases not matched to a gene. CDR3 protein: CASSRDRRNTEAFF. CDR3 DNA sequence: TGTGCCAGCAGCAGGGACAGGCGGAACACTGAAGCTTTCTTT.

The chain recombines TRBV2 with TRBJ1-1; 8 bases are a match to TRBD1. The J segment lost 4 bases and the V segment lost 6 bases, leaving 7 bases of the junction unmatched. CDR1 and CDR2 from the germline V gene are SNHLY and FYNNEI. CDR3 length: 14 amino acids. The CDR3 spells CASSPRQGSTEAFF. The DNA of the CDR3 is TGTGCCAGCAGCCCAAGACAGGGGAGCACTGAAGCTTTCTTT. Full variable domain (remainder filled in from reference TRBV2 and TRBJ1-1): EPEVTQTPSHQVTQMGQEVILRCVPISNHLYFYWYRQILGQKVEFLVSFYNNEISEKSEIFDDQFSVERPDGSNFTLKIRSTKLEDSAMYFCASSPRQGSTEAFFGQGTRLTVV.

In this sample, this clone turned up many times. The chain employs TRBV5-4 and TRBJ1-2, with D possibly TRBD1 on 6 matching bases. The CDR3 has 14 amino acids. V was trimmed by 4 bases and J by 8 bases, leaving 18 bases between them. Germline V CDR1 and CDR2: SGHNT, YYREEE (reference sequence). The CDR3 spells CASSRIQGPMGYTF. CDR3 DNA: TGTGCCAGCAGCCGAATACAGGGTCCGATGGGCTACACCTTC.

CDR3 amino acids: CAWGQGQVNQPQHF. The CDR3 DNA sequence: TGTGCCTGGGGGCAGGGACAGGTCAATCAGCCCCAGCATTTT. The genes are TRBV30 and TRBJ1-5; 8 bases agree with TRBD1. The CDR3 is made up of 14 amino acids. The germline V gene has CDR1 GTSNPN and CDR2 SVGIG (reference sequence). The V gene end was trimmed by 5 bases and the J gene end by 3 bases; junction bases not matched to a gene: 6.

This clone was observed a few times. The V call is TRBV6-6, the J call TRBJ1-1; maybe TRBD1 (5 bases). Germline CDR1 reads MNHNY; CDR2 reads SVGAGI (reference sequence). The CDR3 extends over 15 amino acids. V was trimmed by 4 bases and J by 5 bases, leaving 17 bases between them. The DNA for the CDR3 is TGTGCCAGCAGTTCCAAGACAGACGGGGGGACTGAAGCTTTCTTT. Its translation is CASSSKTDGGTEAFF.

The chain carries TRBV28 and TRBJ2-7, with D perhaps being TRBD1 or TRBD2 (6 bases each). There are 15 residues in the CDR3. The V end lost 6 bases, the J end lost 3 bases, and 18 bases lay between the germline ends. Looked up from germline, CDR1 is MDHEN and CDR2 is SYDVKM. The CDR3 DNA reads as TGTGCCAGCAGGCGTACAGGGACTCAATACTACGAGCAGTACTTC. This translates into CASRRTGTQYYEQYF.

The chain carries TRBV13 and TRBJ2-5; a weak D match, TRBD1 (6 bases). This CDR3 is built from 13 residues. Germline CDR1 PRHDT, CDR2 FYEKMQ (reference sequence). With 1 base removed from V and 3 bases from J, the gap between germline ends came to 6 bases. For the CDR3, the DNA is TGTGCCAGCAGCTTAGAGGGGGAAGAGACCCAGTACTTC. Residues: CASSLEGEETQYF.

V gene TRBV5-6 combines with J gene TRBJ1-1; D gene uncertain. The CDR3 spans 12 residues. Germline CDR1 is SGHDT and CDR2 is YYEEEE. The V gene lost 4 bases and the J gene lost 2 bases, with 6 bases spanning the gap. As DNA, the CDR3 is TGTGCCAGCAGCCGGATAAACACTGAAGCTTTCTTT. Translating gives CASSRINTEAFF.